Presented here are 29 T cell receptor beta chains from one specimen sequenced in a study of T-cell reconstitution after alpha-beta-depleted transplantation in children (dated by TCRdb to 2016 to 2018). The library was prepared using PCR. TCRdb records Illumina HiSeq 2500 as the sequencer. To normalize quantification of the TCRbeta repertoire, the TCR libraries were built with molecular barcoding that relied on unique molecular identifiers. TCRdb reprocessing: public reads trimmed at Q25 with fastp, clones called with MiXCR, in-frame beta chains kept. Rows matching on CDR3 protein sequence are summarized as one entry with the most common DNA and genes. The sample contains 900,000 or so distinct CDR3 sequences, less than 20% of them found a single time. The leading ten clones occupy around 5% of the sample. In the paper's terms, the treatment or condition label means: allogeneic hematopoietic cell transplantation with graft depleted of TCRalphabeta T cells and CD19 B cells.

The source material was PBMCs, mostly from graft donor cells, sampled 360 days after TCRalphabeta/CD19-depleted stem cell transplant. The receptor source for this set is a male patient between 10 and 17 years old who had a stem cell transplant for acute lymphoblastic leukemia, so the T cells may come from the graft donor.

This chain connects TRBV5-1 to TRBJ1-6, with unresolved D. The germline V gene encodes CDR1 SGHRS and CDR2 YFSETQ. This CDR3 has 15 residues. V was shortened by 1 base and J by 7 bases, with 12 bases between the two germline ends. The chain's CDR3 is CASSLLMGRNSPLHF. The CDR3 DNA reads TGCGCCAGCAGCTTGTTGATGGGCAGGAATTCACCCCTCCACTTT.

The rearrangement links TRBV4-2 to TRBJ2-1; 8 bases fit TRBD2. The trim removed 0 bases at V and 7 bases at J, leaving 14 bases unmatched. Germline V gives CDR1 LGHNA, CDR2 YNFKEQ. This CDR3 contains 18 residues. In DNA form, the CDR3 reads TGTGCCAGCAGCCAAGAAACTTACGGGACTAGAGTAACAAATGAGCAGTTCTTC. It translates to CASSQETYGTRVTNEQFF.

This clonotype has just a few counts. DNA of the CDR3: TGCGCCAGCAGCCAAGCCCTGGGACAGGGGGGCCTCTACGAGCAGTACTTC. This translates into CASSQALGQGGLYEQYF. This rearrangement joins TRBV4-1 to TRBJ2-7, with 11 positions matching TRBD1. Per the germline V gene, CDR1 is MGHRA and CDR2 is YSYEKL. The CDR3 contains 17 residues. V trimming: 1 base; J trimming: 3 bases; junction bases outside the gene matches: 8.

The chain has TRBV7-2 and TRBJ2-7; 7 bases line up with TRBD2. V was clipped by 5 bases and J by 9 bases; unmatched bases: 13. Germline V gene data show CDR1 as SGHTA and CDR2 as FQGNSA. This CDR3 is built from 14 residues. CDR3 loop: CASSPTGLGVGQYF. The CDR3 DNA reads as TGTGCCAGCAGCCCGACCGGACTAGGGGTTGGGCAGTACTTC. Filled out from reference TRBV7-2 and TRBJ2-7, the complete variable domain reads GAGVSQSPSNKVTEKGKDVELRCDPISGHTALYWYRQSLGQGLEFLIYFQGNSAPDKSGLPSDRFSAERTGGSVSTLTIQRTQQEDSAVYLCASSPTGLGVGQYFGPGTRLTVT.

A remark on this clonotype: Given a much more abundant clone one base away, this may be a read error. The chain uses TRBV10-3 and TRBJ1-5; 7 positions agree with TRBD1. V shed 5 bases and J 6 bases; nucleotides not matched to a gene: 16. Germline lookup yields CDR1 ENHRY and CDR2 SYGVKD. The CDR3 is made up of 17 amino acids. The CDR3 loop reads CAISSYLPGQPSQPQHF. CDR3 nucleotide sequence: TGTGCCATCAGTTCTTATCTACCGGGACAGCCCAGTCAGCCCCAGCATTTT.

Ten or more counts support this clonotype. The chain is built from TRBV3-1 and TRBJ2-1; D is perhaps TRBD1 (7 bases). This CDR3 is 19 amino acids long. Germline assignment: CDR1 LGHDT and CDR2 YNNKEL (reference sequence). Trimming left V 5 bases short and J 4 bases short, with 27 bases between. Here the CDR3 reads CASSSTSGGFRAIYNEQFF. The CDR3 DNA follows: TGTGCCAGCAGCAGCACGTCAGGGGGGTTTCGGGCCATATACAATGAGCAGTTCTTC.

As DNA, the CDR3 is TGTGCCAGCAGCTCTAGCGGGGGGGAGACCCAGTACTTC. Its protein is CASSSSGGETQYF. This rearrangement joins TRBV7-3 to TRBJ2-5; 11 bases fit TRBD2. CDR1 SGHTA and CDR2 FQGTGA come from the germline V gene. J gave up 5 bases and V 4 bases, and 0 bases lay outside the gene matches. The CDR3 runs 13 residues.

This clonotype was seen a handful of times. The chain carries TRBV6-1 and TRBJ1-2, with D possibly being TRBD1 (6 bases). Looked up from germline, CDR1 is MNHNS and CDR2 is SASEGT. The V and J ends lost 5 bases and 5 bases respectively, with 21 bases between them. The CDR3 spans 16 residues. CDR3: CASSPRTRGAWYGYTF. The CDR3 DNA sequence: TGTGCCAGCAGTCCCCGGACCAGGGGCGCTTGGTATGGCTACACCTTC.

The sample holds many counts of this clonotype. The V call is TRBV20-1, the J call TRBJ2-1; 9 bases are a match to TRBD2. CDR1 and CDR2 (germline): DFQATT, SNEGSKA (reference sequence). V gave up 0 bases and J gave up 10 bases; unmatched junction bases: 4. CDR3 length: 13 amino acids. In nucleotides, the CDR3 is TGCAGTGCTAGAGATTTGCTAGCGGGAGAGCAGTTCTTC. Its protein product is CSARDLLAGEQFF.

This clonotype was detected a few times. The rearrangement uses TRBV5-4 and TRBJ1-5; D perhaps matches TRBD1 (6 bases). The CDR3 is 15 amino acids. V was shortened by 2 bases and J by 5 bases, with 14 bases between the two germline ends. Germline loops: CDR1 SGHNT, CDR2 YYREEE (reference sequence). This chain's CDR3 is CASSFGGQYDQPQHF. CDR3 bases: TGTGCCAGCAGCTTTGGGGGGCAGTACGATCAGCCCCAGCATTTT.

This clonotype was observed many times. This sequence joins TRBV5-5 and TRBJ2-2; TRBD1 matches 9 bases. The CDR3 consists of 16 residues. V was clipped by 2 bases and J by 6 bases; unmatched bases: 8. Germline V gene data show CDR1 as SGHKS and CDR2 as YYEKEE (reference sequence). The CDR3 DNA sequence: TGTGCCAGCAGCTTCCGGGACAGGGTGGTTGCCGGGGAGCTGTTTTTT. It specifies CASSFRDRVVAGELFF.

The CDR3 sequence: CASSPRTSGSRFLSADTQYF. The CDR3 nucleotides are TGTGCCAGCAGCCCACGGACTAGCGGGAGTAGATTTTTGAGCGCAGATACGCAGTATTTT. J is TRBJ2-3 and V is TRBV11-2; TRBD2 matches 13 bases. The germline V gene encodes CDR1 SGHAT and CDR2 FQNNGV. CDR3 length equals 20 residues. Trimming at V came to 5 bases and at J to 4 bases, leaving 18 bases not matched to a gene.

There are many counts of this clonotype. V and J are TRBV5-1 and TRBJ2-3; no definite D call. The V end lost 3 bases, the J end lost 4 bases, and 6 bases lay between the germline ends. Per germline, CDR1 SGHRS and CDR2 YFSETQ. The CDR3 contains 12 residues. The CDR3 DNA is TGCGCCAGCAGCTATACACCAGATACGCAGTATTTT. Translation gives CASSYTPDTQYF.

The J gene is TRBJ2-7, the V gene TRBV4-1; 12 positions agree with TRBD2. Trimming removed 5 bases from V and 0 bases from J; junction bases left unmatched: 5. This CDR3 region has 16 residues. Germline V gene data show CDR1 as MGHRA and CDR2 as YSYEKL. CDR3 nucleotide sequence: TGCGCCAGCAGCTTCCGACTAGCGGGAGACTCCTACGAGCAGTACTTC. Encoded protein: CASSFRLAGDSYEQYF.

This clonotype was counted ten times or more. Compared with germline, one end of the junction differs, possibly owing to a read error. The CDR3 is CASSLMGDSPTETQYF. Here the CDR3 DNA reads TGTGCCAGCAGCTTAATGGGGGACAGTCCCACAGAGACGCAGTATTTT. This sequence joins TRBV7-3 and TRBJ2-3, with 7 bases that match TRBD1. The CDR3 is 16 amino acids. In germline, CDR1 is SGHTA, CDR2 FQGTGA.

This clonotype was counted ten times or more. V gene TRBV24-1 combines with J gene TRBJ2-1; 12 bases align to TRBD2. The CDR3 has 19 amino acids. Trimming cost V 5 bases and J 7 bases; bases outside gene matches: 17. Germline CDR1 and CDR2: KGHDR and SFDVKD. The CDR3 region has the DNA TGTGCCACCAGTGTCACCGGGACTAGCGGGCTAGGCATTCGGAATGAGCAGTTCTTC. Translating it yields CATSVTGTSGLGIRNEQFF.

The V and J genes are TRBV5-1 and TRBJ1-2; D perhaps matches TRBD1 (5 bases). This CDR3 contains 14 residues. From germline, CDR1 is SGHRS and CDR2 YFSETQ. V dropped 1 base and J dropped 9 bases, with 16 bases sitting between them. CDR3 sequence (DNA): TGCGCCAGCAGCTTGATGACTCCAGGGATTAGCTACACCTTC. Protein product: CASSLMTPGISYTF.

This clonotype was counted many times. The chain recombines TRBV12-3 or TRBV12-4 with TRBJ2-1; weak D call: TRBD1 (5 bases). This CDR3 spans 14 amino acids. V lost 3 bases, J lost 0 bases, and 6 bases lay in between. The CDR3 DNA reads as TGTGCCAGCAGTTTCGGACACTCCTACAATGAGCAGTTCTTC. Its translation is CASSFGHSYNEQFF.

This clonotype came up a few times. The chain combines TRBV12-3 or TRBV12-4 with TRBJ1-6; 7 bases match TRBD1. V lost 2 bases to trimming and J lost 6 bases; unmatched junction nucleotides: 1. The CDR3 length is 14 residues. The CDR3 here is CASSLRDSNSPLHF. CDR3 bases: TGTGCCAGCAGTTTAAGGGACAGTAATTCACCCCTCCACTTT.

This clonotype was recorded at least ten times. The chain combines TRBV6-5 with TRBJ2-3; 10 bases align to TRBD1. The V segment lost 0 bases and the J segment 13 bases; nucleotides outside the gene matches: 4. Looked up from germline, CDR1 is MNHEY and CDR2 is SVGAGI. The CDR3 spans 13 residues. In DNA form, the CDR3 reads TGTGCCAGCAGTTACTCGACAGGGGGCTGGAAGTATTTT. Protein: CASSYSTGGWKYF.

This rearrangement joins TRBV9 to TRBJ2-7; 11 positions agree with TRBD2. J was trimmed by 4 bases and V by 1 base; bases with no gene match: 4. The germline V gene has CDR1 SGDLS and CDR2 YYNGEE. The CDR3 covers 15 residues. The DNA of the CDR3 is TGTGCCAGCAGCGTAAAGGGGACTAGCGGTTACGAGCAGTACTTC. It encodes CASSVKGTSGYEQYF.

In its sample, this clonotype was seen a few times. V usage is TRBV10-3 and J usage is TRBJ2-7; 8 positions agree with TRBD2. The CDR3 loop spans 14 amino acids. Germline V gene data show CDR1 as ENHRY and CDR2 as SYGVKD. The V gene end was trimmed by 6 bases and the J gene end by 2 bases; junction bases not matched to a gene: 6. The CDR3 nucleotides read TGTGCCATCAGGGGTAGCGGGGACACCTACGAGCAGTACTTC. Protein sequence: CAIRGSGDTYEQYF.

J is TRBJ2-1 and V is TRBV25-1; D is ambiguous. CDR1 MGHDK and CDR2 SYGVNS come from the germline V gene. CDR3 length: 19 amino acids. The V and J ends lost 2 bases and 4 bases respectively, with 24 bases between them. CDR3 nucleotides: TGTGCCAGCAGTGAAGGGCCCGGCACTGGTAGAGCTAGGTACAATGAGCAGTTCTTC. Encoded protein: CASSEGPGTGRARYNEQFF. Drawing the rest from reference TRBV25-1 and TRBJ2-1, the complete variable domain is EADIYQTPRYLVIGTGKKITLECSQTMGHDKMYWYQQDPGMELHLIHYSYGVNSTEKGDLSSESTVSRIRTEHFPLTLESARPSHTSQYLCASSEGPGTGRARYNEQFFGPGTRLTVL.

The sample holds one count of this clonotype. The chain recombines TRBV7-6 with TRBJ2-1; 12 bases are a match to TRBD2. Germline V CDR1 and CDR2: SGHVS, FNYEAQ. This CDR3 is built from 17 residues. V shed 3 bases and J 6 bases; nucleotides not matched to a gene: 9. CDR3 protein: CASSFPSGRASGNEQFF. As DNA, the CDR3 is TGTGCCAGCAGCTTCCCTAGCGGGAGGGCCTCGGGCAATGAGCAGTTCTTC. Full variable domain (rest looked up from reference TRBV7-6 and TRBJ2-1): GAGVSQSPRYKVTKRGQDVALRCDPISGHVSLYWYRQALGQGPEFLTYFNYEAQQDKSGLPNDRFSAERPEGSISTLTIQRTEQRDSAMYRCASSFPSGRASGNEQFFGPGTRLTVL.

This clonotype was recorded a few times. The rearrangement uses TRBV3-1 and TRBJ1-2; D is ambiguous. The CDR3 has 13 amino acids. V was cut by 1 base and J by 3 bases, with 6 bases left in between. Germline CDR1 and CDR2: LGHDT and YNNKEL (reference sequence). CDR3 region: CASSQGEDYGYTF. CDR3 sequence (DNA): TGTGCCAGCAGCCAAGGGGAAGACTATGGCTACACCTTC.

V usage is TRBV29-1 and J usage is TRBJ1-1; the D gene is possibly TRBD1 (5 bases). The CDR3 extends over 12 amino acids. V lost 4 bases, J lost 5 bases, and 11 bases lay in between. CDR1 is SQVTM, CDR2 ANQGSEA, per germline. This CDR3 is CSVGGRGTEAFF. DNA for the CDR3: TGCAGCGTTGGCGGGAGGGGAACTGAAGCTTTCTTT.

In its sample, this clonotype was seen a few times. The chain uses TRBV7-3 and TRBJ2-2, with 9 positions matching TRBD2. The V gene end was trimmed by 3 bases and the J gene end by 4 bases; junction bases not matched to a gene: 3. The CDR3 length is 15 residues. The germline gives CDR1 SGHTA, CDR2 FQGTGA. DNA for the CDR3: TGTGCCAGCAGCTTCGGGACTAGCCTCACCGGGGAGCTGTTTTTT. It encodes CASSFGTSLTGELFF.

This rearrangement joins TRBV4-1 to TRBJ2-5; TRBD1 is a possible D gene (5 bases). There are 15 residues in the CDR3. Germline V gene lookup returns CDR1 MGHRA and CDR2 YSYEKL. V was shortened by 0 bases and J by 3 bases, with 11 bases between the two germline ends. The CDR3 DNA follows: TGCGCCAGCAGCCAAGAAGCACAGGACAAAGAGACCCAGTACTTC. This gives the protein CASSQEAQDKETQYF.

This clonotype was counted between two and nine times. The CDR3 DNA reads as TGTGCCAGCTCACCAAGAGATGAAAAACTGTTTTTT. Translation gives CASSPRDEKLFF. The rearrangement links TRBV18 to TRBJ1-4; D not resolved. The V end was cut by 2 bases, the J end by 6 bases, with 4 bases between. The CDR3 spans 12 residues. Germline V CDR1 and CDR2: KGHSH, LQKENI. Full variable domain (remainder filled in from reference TRBV18 and TRBJ1-4): NAGVMQNPRHLVRRRGQEARLRCSPMKGHSHVYWYRQLPEEGLKFMVYLQKENIIDESGMPKERFSAEFPKEGPSILRIQQVVRGDSAAYFCASSPRDEKLFFGSGTQLSVL.